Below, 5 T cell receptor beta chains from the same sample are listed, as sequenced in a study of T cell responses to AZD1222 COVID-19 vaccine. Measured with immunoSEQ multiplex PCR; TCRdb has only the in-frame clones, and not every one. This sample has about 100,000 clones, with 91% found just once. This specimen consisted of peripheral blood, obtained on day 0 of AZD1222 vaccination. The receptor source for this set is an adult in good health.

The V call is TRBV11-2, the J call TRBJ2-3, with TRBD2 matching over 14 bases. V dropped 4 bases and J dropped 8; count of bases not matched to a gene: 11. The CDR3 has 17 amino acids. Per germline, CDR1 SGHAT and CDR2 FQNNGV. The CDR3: CASSSGLAGGLRVTQYF. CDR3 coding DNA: TGTGCCAGCAGCTCTGGACTAGCGGGGGGCCTCAGGGTTACGCAGTATTTT.

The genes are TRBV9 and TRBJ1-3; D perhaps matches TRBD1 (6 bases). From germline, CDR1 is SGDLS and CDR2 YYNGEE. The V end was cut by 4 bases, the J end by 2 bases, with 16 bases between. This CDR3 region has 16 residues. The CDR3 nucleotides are TGTGCCAGCAGCCCCAAGGTGGGGGGCACTGGAAACACCATATATTTT. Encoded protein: CASSPKVGGTGNTIYF. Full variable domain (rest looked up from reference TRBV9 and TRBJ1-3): DSGVTQTPKHLITATGQRVTLRCSPRSGDLSVYWYQQSLDQGLQFLIQYYNGEERAKGNILERFSAQQFPDLHSELNLSSLELGDSALYFCASSPKVGGTGNTIYFGEGSWLTVV.

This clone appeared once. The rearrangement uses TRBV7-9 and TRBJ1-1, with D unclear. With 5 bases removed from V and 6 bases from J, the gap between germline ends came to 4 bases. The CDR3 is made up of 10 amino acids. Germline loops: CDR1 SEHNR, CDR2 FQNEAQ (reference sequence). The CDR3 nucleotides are TGTGCCAGCAGCGCATCTGAAGCTTTCTTT. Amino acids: CASSASEAFF.

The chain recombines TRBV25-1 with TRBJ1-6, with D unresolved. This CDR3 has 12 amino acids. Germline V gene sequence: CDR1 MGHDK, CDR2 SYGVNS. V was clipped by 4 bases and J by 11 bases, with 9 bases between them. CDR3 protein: CASSVTGTPLHF. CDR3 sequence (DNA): TGTGCCAGCAGTGTTACGGGGACACCCCTCCACTTT.

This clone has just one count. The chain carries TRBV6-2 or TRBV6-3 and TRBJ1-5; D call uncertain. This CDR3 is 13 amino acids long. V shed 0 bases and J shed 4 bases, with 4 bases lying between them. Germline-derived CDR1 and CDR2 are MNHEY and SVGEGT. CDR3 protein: CASSYSRNQPQHF. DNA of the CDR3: TGTGCCAGCAGTTACTCGAGAAATCAGCCCCAGCATTTT.